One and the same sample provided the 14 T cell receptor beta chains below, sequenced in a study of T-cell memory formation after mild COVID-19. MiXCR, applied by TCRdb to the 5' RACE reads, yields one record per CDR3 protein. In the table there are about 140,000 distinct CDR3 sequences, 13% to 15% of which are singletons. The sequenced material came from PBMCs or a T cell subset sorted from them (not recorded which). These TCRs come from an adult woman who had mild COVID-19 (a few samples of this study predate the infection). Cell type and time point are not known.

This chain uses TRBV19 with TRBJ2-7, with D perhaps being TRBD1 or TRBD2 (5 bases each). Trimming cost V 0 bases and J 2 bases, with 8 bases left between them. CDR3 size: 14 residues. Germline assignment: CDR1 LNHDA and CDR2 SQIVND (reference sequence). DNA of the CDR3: TGTGCCAGTAGTATAGAGAGGGGCACCTACGAGCAGTACTTC. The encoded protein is CASSIERGTYEQYF.

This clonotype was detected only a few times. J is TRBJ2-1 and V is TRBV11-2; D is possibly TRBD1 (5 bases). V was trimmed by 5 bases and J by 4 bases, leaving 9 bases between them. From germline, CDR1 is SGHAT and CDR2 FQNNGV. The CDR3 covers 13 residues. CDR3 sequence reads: CASSPGKYNEQFF. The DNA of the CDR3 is TGTGCCAGCAGCCCAGGGAAATACAATGAGCAGTTCTTC.

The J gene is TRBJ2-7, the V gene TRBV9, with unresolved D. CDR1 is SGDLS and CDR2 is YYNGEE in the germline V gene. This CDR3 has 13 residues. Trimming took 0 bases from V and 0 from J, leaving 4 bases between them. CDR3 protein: CASSVGISYEQYF. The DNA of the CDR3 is TGTGCCAGCAGCGTAGGCATCTCCTACGAGCAGTACTTC.

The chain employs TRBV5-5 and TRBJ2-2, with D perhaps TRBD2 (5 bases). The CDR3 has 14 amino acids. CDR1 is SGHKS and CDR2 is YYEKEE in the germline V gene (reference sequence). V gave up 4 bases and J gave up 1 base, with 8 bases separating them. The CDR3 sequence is CASSVSVNTGELFF. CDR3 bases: TGTGCCAGCAGCGTTAGCGTGAACACCGGGGAGCTGTTTTTT.

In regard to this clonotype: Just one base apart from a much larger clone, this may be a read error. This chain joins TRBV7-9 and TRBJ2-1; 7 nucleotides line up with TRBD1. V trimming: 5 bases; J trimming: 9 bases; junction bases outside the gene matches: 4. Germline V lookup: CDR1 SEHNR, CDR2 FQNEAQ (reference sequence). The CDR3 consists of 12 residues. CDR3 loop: CASSVGGPEQFF. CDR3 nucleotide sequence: TGTGCCAGCAGCGTAGGGGGCCCTGAGCAGTTCTTC.

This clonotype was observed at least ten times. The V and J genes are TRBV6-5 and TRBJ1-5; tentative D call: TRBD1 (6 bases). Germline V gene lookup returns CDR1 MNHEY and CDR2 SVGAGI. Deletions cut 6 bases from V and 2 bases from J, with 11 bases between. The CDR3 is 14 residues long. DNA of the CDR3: TGTGCCAGCAGGCCGACAGGACGCAATCAGCCCCAGCATTTT. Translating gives CASRPTGRNQPQHF.

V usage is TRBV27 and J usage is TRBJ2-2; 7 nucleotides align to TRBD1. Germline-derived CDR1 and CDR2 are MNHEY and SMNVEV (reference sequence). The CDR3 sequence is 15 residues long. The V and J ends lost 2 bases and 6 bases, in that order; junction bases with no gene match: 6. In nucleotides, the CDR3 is TGTGCCAGCAGTTTACGACAGGGATGGGCCGGGGAGCTGTTTTTT. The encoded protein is CASSLRQGWAGELFF.

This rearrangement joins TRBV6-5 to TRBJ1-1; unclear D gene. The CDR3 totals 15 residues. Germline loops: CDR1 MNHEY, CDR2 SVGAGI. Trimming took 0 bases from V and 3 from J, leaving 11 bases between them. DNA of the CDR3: TGTGCCAGCAGTTACTCGGAAGGAGGTGACACTGAAGCTTTCTTT. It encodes CASSYSEGGDTEAFF.

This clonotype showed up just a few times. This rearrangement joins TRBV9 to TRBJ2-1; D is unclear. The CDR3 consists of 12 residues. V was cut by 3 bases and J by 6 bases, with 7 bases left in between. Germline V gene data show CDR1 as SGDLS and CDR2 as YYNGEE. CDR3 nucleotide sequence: TGTGCCAGCAGCGCCGGATCCAATGAGCAGTTCTTC. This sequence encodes CASSAGSNEQFF.

The CDR3 sequence: CASSLGPISYEQYF. In DNA form, the CDR3 reads TGTGCCAGCAGCTTAGGACCGATCTCCTACGAGCAGTACTTC. The rearrangement joins TRBV7-8 to TRBJ2-7; D is unclear. Trimming pared 1 base from V and 0 bases from J, leaving 7 bases between. Germline assignment: CDR1 SGHVS and CDR2 FQNEAQ. This CDR3 spans 14 amino acids.

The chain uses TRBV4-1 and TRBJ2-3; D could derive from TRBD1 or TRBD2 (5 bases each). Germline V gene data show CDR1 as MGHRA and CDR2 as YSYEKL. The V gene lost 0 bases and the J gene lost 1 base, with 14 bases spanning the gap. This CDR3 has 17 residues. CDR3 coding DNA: TGCGCCAGCAGCCAAGATGGGGCTAGCTGGGGCACAGATACGCAGTATTTT. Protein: CASSQDGASWGTDTQYF.

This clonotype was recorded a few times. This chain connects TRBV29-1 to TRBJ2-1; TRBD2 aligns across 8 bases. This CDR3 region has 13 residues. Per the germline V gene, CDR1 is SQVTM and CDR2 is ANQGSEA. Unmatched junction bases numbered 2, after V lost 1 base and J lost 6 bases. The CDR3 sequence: CSVEGSGGNEQFF. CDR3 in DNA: TGCAGCGTTGAAGGCAGCGGGGGCAATGAGCAGTTCTTC.

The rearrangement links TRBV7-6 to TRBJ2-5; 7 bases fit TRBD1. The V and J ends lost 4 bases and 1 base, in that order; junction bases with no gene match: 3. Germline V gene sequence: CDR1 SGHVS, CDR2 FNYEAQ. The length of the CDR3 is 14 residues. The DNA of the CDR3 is TGTGCCAGCAGCTGGGACAGTATCCAAGAGACCCAGTACTTC. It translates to CASSWDSIQETQYF. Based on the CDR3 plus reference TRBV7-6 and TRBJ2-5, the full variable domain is GAGVSQSPRYKVTKRGQDVALRCDPISGHVSLYWYRQALGQGPEFLTYFNYEAQQDKSGLPNDRFSAERPEGSISTLTIQRTEQRDSAMYRCASSWDSIQETQYFGPGTRLLVL.

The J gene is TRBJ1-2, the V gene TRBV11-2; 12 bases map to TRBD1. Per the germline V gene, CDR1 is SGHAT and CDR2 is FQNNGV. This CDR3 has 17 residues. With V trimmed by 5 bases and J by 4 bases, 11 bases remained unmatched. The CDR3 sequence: CASSPGTGGIMGYGYTF. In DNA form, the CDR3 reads TGTGCCAGCAGCCCGGGGACAGGGGGCATTATGGGCTATGGCTACACCTTC. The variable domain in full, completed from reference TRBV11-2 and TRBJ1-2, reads EAGVAQSPRYKIIEKRQSVAFWCNPISGHATLYWYQQILGQGPKLLIQFQNNGVVDDSQLPKDRFSAERLKGVDSTLKIQPAKLEDSAVYLCASSPGTGGIMGYGYTFGSGTRLTVV.